These T cell receptor beta chains were read from a single sample in a study of T cell changes during pregnancy in multiple sclerosis. Here immunoSEQ multiplex PCR was the method, and the copy in TCRdb shows in-frame clones only, minus some. Here the sample spans roughly 50,000 clones, 85% to 95% being singletons. Source: CD4+ T cells from peripheral blood mononuclear cells, taken in the third trimester of pregnancy. The receptors were sampled from a female donor with multiple sclerosis, enrolled in a pregnancy study. The CDR3 runs from the conserved cysteine through the conserved F or W. A D gene is named only where the DNA matches it firmly. For some rows the clone size is stated as once, few or many, or as a class when expanded; others skip it.

d_call	v_call	clone_size	cdr3_length	j_call	cdr3_nt	cdr3_aa
NA	TRBV5-1	NA	14	TRBJ2-2	TGCGCCAGCAGCTTGGAAGCCCGAGGCGGGGAGCTGTTTTTT	CASSLEARGGELFF
TRBD2	TRBV10-3	once	15	TRBJ2-1	TGTGCCATCAGGGGGGGACTAGCGGCCTACAATGAGCAGTTCTTC	CAIRGGLAAYNEQFF
NA	TRBV19	NA	15	TRBJ2-5	TGTGCCAGTAGTATAAATTGGGCCATCAGAGAGACCCAGTACTTC	CASSINWAIRETQYF
NA	TRBV13	NA	12	TRBJ2-7	TGTGCCAGCAGCCTCAGCTCCTACGAGCAGTACTTC	CASSLSSYEQYF
NA	TRBV6-6	NA	11	TRBJ2-7	TGTGCCAGCAGCCTCTTGAGCGAGCAGTACTTC	CASSLLSEQYF
TRBD2	TRBV13	once	16	TRBJ2-2	TGTGCCAGCAGCCCGAGGACTAGCGGCCTCACCGGGGAGCTGTTTTTT	CASSPRTSGLTGELFF
NA	TRBV5-1	NA	15	TRBJ2-1	TGCGCCAGCCGAAAACCGGGACAAACTTACAATGAGCAGTTCTTC	CASRKPGQTYNEQFF
NA	TRBV2	NA	17	TRBJ1-5	TGTGCCAGCAGTGAAGCGGTTGGACCCGGGGGCAATCAGCCCCAGCATTTT	CASSEAVGPGGNQPQHF
NA	TRBV18	NA	15	TRBJ1-3	TGTGCCAGCTCACCTTGGACAGACCTAGGAAACACCATATATTTT	CASSPWTDLGNTIYF
NA	TRBV18	NA	14	TRBJ1-2	TGTGCCAGCTCACCACCCTCAGCCCCGGGAGGCTACACCTTC	CASSPPSAPGGYTF
NA	TRBV11-3	NA	15	TRBJ2-5	TGTGCCAGCAGCTTAGGGGTAGCGGAACAAGAGACCCAGTACTTC	CASSLGVAEQETQYF
NA	TRBV19	NA	14	TRBJ2-1	TGTGCCAGTAGTAGGAGTAGGTCGACGAATGAGCAGTTCTTC	CASSRSRSTNEQFF
NA	TRBV30	NA	13	TRBJ1-5	TGTGCCTGGGCCGTGGGGGGGAGACAGCCCCAGCATTTT	CAWAVGGRQPQHF
TRBD2	TRBV30	NA	14	TRBJ2-7	TGTGCCTGGAGTAGAGGGGCTAGCGGGGCCGAGCAGTACTTC	CAWSRGASGAEQYF
NA	TRBV30	NA	13	TRBJ2-2	TGTGCCTGGATTACAGGGCGCTCCGGGGAGCTGTTTTTT	CAWITGRSGELFF
TRBD1	TRBV6-1	NA	15	TRBJ1-5	TGTGCCAGCAGTGGAGACAGGGTCGGAAATCAGCCCCAGCATTTT	CASSGDRVGNQPQHF
TRBD2	TRBV25-1	NA	15	TRBJ2-5	TGTGCCAGCAGTGAATCCCTGGGGGGGCAAGAGACCCAGTACTTC	CASSESLGGQETQYF
TRBD2	TRBV5-6	NA	15	TRBJ2-3	TGTGCCAGCAGCTCGGGACTAGCGAGCACAGATACGCAGTATTTT	CASSSGLASTDTQYF
NA	TRBV6-1	NA	15	TRBJ1-3	TGTGCCAGCAGTGGGTCAGGGTTCTCTGGAAACACCATATATTTT	CASSGSGFSGNTIYF
TRBD1	TRBV30	NA	14	TRBJ1-2	TGTGCCTGGGGACAGGGGGCGCGGGACTATGGCTACACCTTC	CAWGQGARDYGYTF
NA	TRBV5-6	NA	14	TRBJ2-2	TGTGCCAGCAGTCGGGGATTTGACACCGGGGAGCTGTTTTTT	CASSRGFDTGELFF
NA	TRBV5-1	NA	15	TRBJ2-7	TGCGCCAGCAGCTTGGAAGGCGGTAGAGCCTACGAGCAGTACTTC	CASSLEGGRAYEQYF
NA	TRBV27	NA	18	TRBJ2-1	TGTGCCAGCAGTAACAGACGGACTATCGGGAACTCCTACAATGAGCAGTTCTTC	CASSNRRTIGNSYNEQFF
NA	TRBV20-1	NA	11	TRBJ2-3	TGCAGTGGCGGGGTTACAGATACGCAGTATTTT	CSGGVTDTQYF
TRBD2	TRBV28	NA	16	TRBJ2-3	TGTGCCAGCAGTTTATATCCAGCGGGGGGCACAGATACGCAGTATTTT	CASSLYPAGGTDTQYF
TRBD1	TRBV5-4	NA	14	TRBJ2-7	TGTGCCAGCAGCTCGGACAGGTTCTCCTACGAGCAGTACTTC	CASSSDRFSYEQYF
NA	TRBV7-7	NA	15	TRBJ2-1	TGTGCTAGCAGCTTAGTCCTTTCGGGGGTGGATGAGCAGTTCTTC	CASSLVLSGVDEQFF
NA	TRBV21-1	NA	18	TRBJ1-1	TGTGCCAGCACCAAAGGCGGGTTAAATGGCCCAAGGAACACTGAAGCTTTCTTT	CASTKGGLNGPRNTEAFF
NA	TRBV4-3	NA	15	TRBJ2-3	TGCGCCAGCAGCCGAGGTGGGGGGATCGCAGATACGCAGTATTTT	CASSRGGGIADTQYF
NA	TRBV27	NA	13	TRBJ1-1	TGTGCCAGCAGTGGAGCCCTGGGTACTGAAGCTTTCTTT	CASSGALGTEAFF
NA	TRBV15	NA	14	TRBJ1-2	TGTGCCACCAGCCGCCCCCAGGGGAGGGGTGGCTACACCTTC	CATSRPQGRGGYTF
TRBD2	TRBV7-2	NA	14	TRBJ2-7	TGTGCCAGCAGCTTAGTCCTAGCGGGATATGAGCAGTACTTC	CASSLVLAGYEQYF
TRBD1	TRBV7-2	NA	15	TRBJ1-5	TGTGCCAGCAGCGCCCAGGGACAGGTCGGTCAGCCCCAGCATTTT	CASSAQGQVGQPQHF
TRBD2	TRBV27	NA	16	TRBJ2-1	TGTGCCAGCAGTTTACTAGCGGGAGGGTCCTACAATGAGCAGTTCTTC	CASSLLAGGSYNEQFF
NA	TRBV5-1	NA	17	TRBJ1-4	TGCGCCAGCAGCTTGGGCGGGCTTAAGGGAACTAATGAAAAACTGTTTTTT	CASSLGGLKGTNEKLFF
NA	TRBV9	NA	13	TRBJ2-5	TGTGCCAGCAGCCCGACAGAGAAAGAGACCCAGTACTTC	CASSPTEKETQYF
TRBD2	TRBV18	NA	15	TRBJ2-1	TGTGCCAGCTCAACCGGACTAGCGGGAGGGAATGAGCAGTTCTTC	CASSTGLAGGNEQFF
NA	TRBV19	NA	16	TRBJ2-7	TGTGCCAGTAGTACACGGGGGGCAGCTAGATCCTACGAGCAGTACTTC	CASSTRGAARSYEQYF
NA	TRBV9	NA	17	TRBJ2-1	TGTGCCAGCAGTGCGGGGGCGTGGAGTGTTGGCGACAATGAGCAGTTCTTC	CASSAGAWSVGDNEQFF
TRBD2	TRBV11-3	NA	16	TRBJ2-1	TGTGCCAGCAGCTTACGAGCGGGAGCGCGGGGCAATGAGCAGTTCTTC	CASSLRAGARGNEQFF
TRBD1	TRBV19	NA	15	TRBJ2-7	TGTGCCAGTAAAGATACCGGGACAGGGGGATACGAGCAGTACTTC	CASKDTGTGGYEQYF
NA	TRBV7-9	NA	15	TRBJ2-3	TGTGCCAGCAGACAAAGCGGAGCATTCACAGATACGCAGTATTTT	CASRQSGAFTDTQYF
TRBD1	TRBV7-3	once	15	TRBJ2-5	TGTGCCAGCAGCTTAACGCCAGGGGGCGAAGAGACCCAGTACTTC	CASSLTPGGEETQYF
NA	TRBV9	NA	12	TRBJ1-2	TGTGCCAGCAGCGTCTCTACTCTGGGCTACACCTTC	CASSVSTLGYTF
NA	TRBV19	NA	16	TRBJ2-2	TGTGCCAGTAGTATAGATGCAGGGTCGTGGACCGGGGAGCTGTTTTTT	CASSIDAGSWTGELFF
NA	TRBV28	NA	13	TRBJ2-1	TGTGCCAGCAGAGGGGACACTTACAATGAGCAGTTCTTC	CASRGDTYNEQFF
TRBD2	TRBV5-1	NA	14	TRBJ2-1	TGCGCCAGCAGCTTACGGACTAGCGGGACAGAGCAGTTCTTC	CASSLRTSGTEQFF
NA	TRBV11-2	NA	13	TRBJ2-7	TGTGCCAGCAGCTTAGTGGGCCAAAACGAGCAGTACTTC	CASSLVGQNEQYF
NA	TRBV5-6	NA	13	TRBJ1-1	TGTGCCAGCAGTTTCCCCACCGGGGGTGAAGCTTTCTTT	CASSFPTGGEAFF